The sequence of this T cell receptor (beta chain) was determined in a study of graft-versus-host responses after intestinal transplantation. Study-wide background: For around 3 years after anti-thymocyte globulin induction, all recipients took tacrolimus and steroids.

Study-wide points: Recipient marrow contained GvH clones, some of which appeared first in ileum or blood.

This table comes from immunoSEQ multiplex PCR, and its TCRdb copy is limited to in-frame clones, with some not included. The repertoire has tens of thousands of clones, about 92% of them found once; the top ten carry approximately 1.2%. This CDR3 has 15 amino acids. Germline-derived CDR1 and CDR2 are SGDLS and YYNGEE. The V segment lost 3 bases and the J segment 7 bases; nucleotides outside the gene matches: 7. In the case of this clone: Its target is not known.

The sequence derives from a human donor who received an intestinal transplant. The chain joins TRBV9 to TRBJ1-5, with 10 bases matching TRBD1. Sequences were derived from unstimulated CD8+ T cells sorted from spleen or lymph node cells, sampled before intestinal transplant. In DNA form, the CDR3 reads TGTGCCAGCAGCGAGACAGGGGGCGAAGGGCAGCCCCAGCATTTT. As protein: CASSETGGEGQPQHF.